The clone carrying this T cell receptor beta chain was observed many times. What it binds is not known. Each single cDNA molecule received a unique molecular identifier. TCRdb reanalysed the 5' RACE reads using MiXCR and keeps one entry per CDR3 protein. The sample lists about 61,000 distinct CDR3 sequences, 11% occurring once. The data belong to a study of early T cells in non-severe SARS-CoV-2 infection. Study observations and caveats: There was a bias toward anti-spike CD8 responses in VDJdb matching, which missed private and CD4 specificities.

The sample was whole blood. The receptor was isolated from an adult who was a healthcare worker with PCR-confirmed SARS-CoV-2 infection or an uninfected control (not recorded which).

In DNA, the CDR3 is TGTGCCAGCAGCTTTGGTGGCAGGGGGATCACTGAAGCTTTCTTT. Its translation is CASSFGGRGITEAFF. V and J are TRBV7-9 and TRBJ1-1; 7 bases are a match to TRBD1. The CDR3 is 15 amino acids. The V segment lost 3 bases and the J segment 4 bases; nucleotides outside the gene matches: 8. CDR1 is SEHNR, CDR2 FQNEAQ, per germline (reference sequence).